These 32 T cell receptor beta chains were all obtained from the same sample, sequenced in a study of CD8 T cells in ankylosing spondylitis. TCRdb independently ran MiXCR on the 5' RACE reads; one entry per CDR3 protein. Of about 36,000 distinct CDR3 sequences in the sample, over 5.5% were seen once. Sequenced input: blood, either unsorted or a sorted T cell fraction (not recorded which). All receptors derive from a male donor with ankylosing spondylitis or in good health (not recorded which).

This clonotype has ten or more counts. This rearrangement joins TRBV4-3 to TRBJ1-4, with D maybe TRBD1 (5 bases). V dropped 9 bases and J dropped 13 bases, with 18 bases sitting between them. The CDR3 length is 12 residues. Germline V lookup: CDR1 LGHNA, CDR2 YSLEER. The CDR3 spells CASSGAGGILFF. DNA of the CDR3: TGCGCCAGTTCCGGCGCCGGGGGTATACTGTTTTTT.

This clonotype showed up many times. This sequence joins TRBV10-2 and TRBJ2-7; TRBD1 might be the D (6 bases). This CDR3 comprises 15 residues. Per germline, CDR1 WSHSY and CDR2 SAAADI. With 4 bases removed from V and 2 bases from J, the gap between germline ends came to 15 bases. The CDR3 region is CASSGRQASAYEQYF. The CDR3 bases are TGCGCCAGCAGTGGACGACAGGCGAGCGCCTACGAGCAGTACTTC.

This clonotype was seen repeatedly, ten times or more. V is TRBV5-1 and J is TRBJ2-1, with no clear D. CDR1 is SGHRS, CDR2 YFSETQ, per germline. This CDR3 has 15 amino acids. V lost 0 bases, J lost 0 bases, and 7 bases lay in between. The CDR3 protein is CASSLGLSSYNEQFF. For the CDR3, the DNA is TGCGCCAGCAGCTTGGGGTTGAGCTCCTACAATGAGCAGTTCTTC.

This clonotype has a handful of counts. The chain joins TRBV5-5 to TRBJ2-3; tentative D call: TRBD2 (5 bases). Trimming removed 4 bases at V and 0 bases at J, with 27 bases between. The CDR3 runs to 20 residues. Per germline, CDR1 SGHKS and CDR2 YYEKEE (reference sequence). In DNA, the CDR3 is TGTGCCAGCAGCCGCGGGCTGCCCTCCTGGTCTAAACCTAGCACAGATACGCAGTATTTT. Residues: CASSRGLPSWSKPSTDTQYF.

At least ten counts were recorded for this clonotype. The CDR3 reads CATSDTQVPGGKAFF. The CDR3 coding sequence is TGTGCCACCAGTGACACTCAGGTGCCAGGGGGGAAAGCTTTCTTT. V usage is TRBV24-1 and J usage is TRBJ1-1, with TRBD1 identical over 7 bases. The trim removed 4 bases at V and 9 bases at J, leaving 13 bases unmatched. The CDR3 extends over 15 amino acids. Germline V lookup: CDR1 KGHDR, CDR2 SFDVKD.

V gene TRBV27 combines with J gene TRBJ2-7, with 8 bases fitting TRBD1. The J segment lost 7 bases and the V segment lost 2 bases, leaving 7 bases of the junction unmatched. Germline V gene sequence: CDR1 MNHEY, CDR2 SMNVEV (reference sequence). The length of the CDR3 is 14 residues. CDR3 nucleotide sequence: TGTGCCAGCAGTTTAAACAGGGGGTTGGGGGAGCAGTACTTC. Protein product: CASSLNRGLGEQYF.

Many counts were recorded for this clonotype. The chain is built from TRBV10-3 and TRBJ2-7, with TRBD2 matching over 7 bases. V shed 3 bases, J shed 2 bases, and the junction held 7 bases outside the gene matches. CDR1 and CDR2 from the germline V gene are ENHRY and SYGVKD. This CDR3 contains 15 residues. The CDR3 region has the DNA TGTGCCATCAGTGAATCCGGGGGGAGAACCTACGAGCAGTACTTC. This sequence encodes CAISESGGRTYEQYF.

In this sample, this clonotype turned up many times. CDR3 protein: CASSLGTGGEAFF. CDR3 bases: TGTGCCAGCAGTTTAGGGACAGGGGGCGAAGCTTTCTTT. V is TRBV12-3 or TRBV12-4 and J is TRBJ1-1; TRBD1 aligns across 11 bases. CDR3 size: 13 residues. With V trimmed by 1 base and J by 8 bases, 0 bases remained unmatched.

This clonotype was seen repeatedly, ten times or more. This chain connects TRBV7-8 to TRBJ2-7; D gene unclear. V lost 3 bases to trimming and J lost 2 bases, with 14 bases between them. From germline, CDR1 is SGHVS and CDR2 FQNEAQ. The CDR3 sequence is 15 residues long. The CDR3 loop is CASSFGLGGTYEQYF. The CDR3 region has the DNA TGTGCCAGCAGCTTCGGGCTCGGCGGAACCTACGAGCAGTACTTC.

This clonotype was picked up many times. This chain links TRBV10-3 with TRBJ1-6; maybe TRBD1 (5 bases). The germline gives CDR1 ENHRY, CDR2 SYGVKD. Trimming pared 2 bases from V and 10 bases from J, leaving 12 bases between. The CDR3 covers 14 residues. The CDR3 DNA reads TGTGCCATCAGTGAGGAGGGGTCGAGGTCACCCCTCCACTTT. Its translation: CAISEEGSRSPLHF.

This clonotype was detected many times. The chain recombines TRBV5-1 with TRBJ2-5; D call uncertain. Trimming pared 0 bases from V and 4 bases from J, leaving 10 bases between. The CDR3 contains 14 residues. Germline CDR1 reads SGHRS; CDR2 reads YFSETQ. The CDR3 region is CASSLVWWGETQYF. As DNA, the CDR3 is TGCGCCAGCAGCTTGGTGTGGTGGGGAGAGACCCAGTACTTC.

There are many counts of this clonotype. The gene calls are TRBV5-5 and TRBJ2-2; D uncertain. The ends were cut back, 1 base at V and 3 bases at J, with 7 bases in the middle. Germline V gene lookup returns CDR1 SGHKS and CDR2 YYEKEE (reference sequence). The CDR3 totals 14 residues. The CDR3 coding sequence is TGTGCCAGCAGCTTGCGGAGTCACACCGGGGAGCTGTTTTTT. Translated: CASSLRSHTGELFF.

This clonotype was recorded a few times. The chain links TRBV28 to TRBJ2-7; 8 nucleotides line up with TRBD2. J gave up 0 bases and V 3 bases, and 4 bases lay outside the gene matches. This CDR3 is 15 amino acids long. Germline V gene lookup returns CDR1 MDHEN and CDR2 SYDVKM. This CDR3 reads CASSFAGGISYEQYF. The CDR3 DNA sequence: TGTGCCAGCAGTTTTGCGGGAGGCATCTCCTACGAGCAGTACTTC.

This clonotype was detected many times. The chain has TRBV7-9 and TRBJ2-5; weak D call: TRBD2 (5 bases). The CDR3 sequence is 14 residues long. From germline, CDR1 is SEHNR and CDR2 FQNEAQ (reference sequence). V lost 5 bases to trimming and J lost 5 bases, with 15 bases between them. CDR3 sequence reads: CASSALISGETQYF. The CDR3, as DNA: TGTGCCAGCAGCGCCCTTATAAGCGGCGAGACCCAGTACTTC.

This clonotype was detected ten times or more. As DNA, the CDR3 is TGTGCCAGCAGCGTAGGAAAGGATACTAACTATGGCTACACCTTC. It specifies CASSVGKDTNYGYTF. The rearrangement links TRBV9 to TRBJ1-2, with D unclear. The CDR3 is 15 amino acids. V shed 0 bases and J shed 0 bases, with 9 bases lying between them. In germline, CDR1 is SGDLS, CDR2 YYNGEE.

In its sample, this clonotype was seen many times. The V call is TRBV2, the J call TRBJ1-5; a weak D match, TRBD1 (6 bases). This CDR3 is built from 13 residues. Germline assignment: CDR1 SNHLY and CDR2 FYNNEI. The V gene lost 5 bases and the J gene lost 6 bases, with 11 bases spanning the gap. The CDR3 nucleotides are TGTGCCAGCAGTTGGGACATTCGTCAGCCCCAGCATTTT. Encoded protein: CASSWDIRQPQHF.

This clonotype was observed many times. The chain employs TRBV7-8 and TRBJ2-1, with 10 bases fitting TRBD1. The CDR3 totals 16 residues. Germline CDR1 is SGHVS and CDR2 is FQNEAQ. The V segment lost 5 bases and the J segment 8 bases; nucleotides outside the gene matches: 12. The CDR3 region has the DNA TGTGCCAGCAGCCCCTTCCCAGACAGGGGGCTCGATGAGCAGTTCTTC. This codes for CASSPFPDRGLDEQFF.

On this clonotype: The junction departs from germline at one end; a sequencing error may be responsible. This rearrangement joins TRBV12-3 or TRBV12-4 to TRBJ1-1, with a weak D call TRBD1 (6 bases). The CDR3 contains 14 residues. The CDR3 DNA reads as TGTGCCGGCAGTTTGCGGACAGCGAACACTGAAGCTTTCTTT. This sequence encodes CAGSLRTANTEAFF.

This clonotype was picked up many times. The chain couples TRBV4-2 to TRBJ2-1, with 7 nucleotides matching TRBD2. This CDR3 is built from 15 residues. J was trimmed by 6 bases and V by 0 bases; bases with no gene match: 5. The germline CDR1 and CDR2 sequences are LGHNA and YNFKEQ. CDR3 bases: TGTGCCAGCAGCCAAGACAGAGGGAGGGGCAATGAGCAGTTCTTC. The encoded protein is CASSQDRGRGNEQFF.

This clonotype was picked up many times. The V and J genes are TRBV20-1 and TRBJ1-1; D remains ambiguous. Trimming shortened V by 3 bases and J by 3 bases, and 11 bases separated the two germline ends. This CDR3 contains 13 residues. CDR1 and CDR2 from the germline V gene are DFQATT and SNEGSKA (reference sequence). The CDR3 protein is CSASDKAHTEAFF. The CDR3 DNA reads as TGCAGTGCTAGCGATAAGGCGCACACTGAAGCTTTCTTT.

At least ten counts were recorded for this clonotype. V usage is TRBV20-1 and J usage is TRBJ1-5; D is undetermined. The V end was cut by 5 bases, the J end by 2 bases, with 10 bases between. The CDR3 is 13 residues long. CDR1 DFQATT and CDR2 SNEGSKA come from the germline V gene (reference sequence). CDR3: CSAHQWRNQPQHF. Here the CDR3 DNA reads TGCAGTGCTCATCAGTGGCGCAATCAGCCCCAGCATTTT.

This clonotype has ten or more counts. The chain couples TRBV20-1 to TRBJ2-7, with a weak D call TRBD2 (5 bases). Germline assignment: CDR1 DFQATT and CDR2 SNEGSKA (reference sequence). This CDR3 is 15 amino acids long. With 0 bases removed from V and 6 bases from J, the gap between germline ends came to 18 bases. The CDR3 protein is CSARDPGEITGEQYF. CDR3 bases: TGCAGTGCTAGAGATCCCGGGGAGATAACGGGCGAGCAGTACTTC.

This clonotype was seen a few times. The chain is built from TRBV27 and TRBJ2-7; TRBD2 is a possible D gene (5 bases). V shed 8 bases and J shed 2 bases, with 7 bases lying between them. CDR1 and CDR2 from the germline V gene are MNHEY and SMNVEV (reference sequence). This CDR3 is built from 11 residues. The CDR3 bases are TGTGCCAGCGTCGGGGCCTACGAGCAGTACTTC. This sequence encodes CASVGAYEQYF.

This clonotype was counted at least ten times. V is TRBV6-1 and J is TRBJ2-1; weak D call: TRBD2 (6 bases). Germline values: CDR1 MNHNS, CDR2 SASEGT. V dropped 6 bases and J dropped 7 bases, with 19 bases sitting between them. This CDR3 comprises 15 residues. The CDR3 loop reads CASRPSGLGTNEQFF. The CDR3, as DNA: TGTGCCAGCAGACCCAGCGGGCTCGGGACGAATGAGCAGTTCTTC.

The table lists this clonotype with many counts. The rearrangement links TRBV7-8 to TRBJ2-2; D is uncertain. The CDR3 is made up of 14 amino acids. With 4 bases removed from V and 5 bases from J, the gap between germline ends came to 11 bases. CDR1 and CDR2 (germline): SGHVS, FQNEAQ. This CDR3 is CASSSSRATGELFF. CDR3 in DNA: TGTGCCAGCAGCTCCTCTCGCGCGACCGGGGAGCTGTTTTTT.

This clonotype was recorded at least ten times. This sequence joins TRBV5-1 and TRBJ2-4; D not resolved. V shed 6 bases and J shed 7 bases, with 14 bases lying between them. CDR3 length: 13 residues. Germline CDR1 and CDR2: SGHRS and YFSETQ. In DNA, the CDR3 is TGCGCCAGCACCTCCCTGACCGCTAACATTCAGTACTTC. Protein product: CASTSLTANIQYF.

Many counts were recorded for this clonotype. V is TRBV5-5 and J is TRBJ2-3, with 7 nucleotides matching TRBD2. The CDR3 runs to 17 residues. Trimming removed 1 base from V and 0 bases from J; junction bases left unmatched: 8. CDR1 is SGHKS and CDR2 is YYEKEE in the germline V gene (reference sequence). This CDR3 reads CASSLRSSGGSTDTQYF. The CDR3 DNA reads TGTGCCAGCAGCTTGAGGTCTAGCGGTGGGAGCACAGATACGCAGTATTTT.

This clonotype was observed at least ten times. The CDR3 DNA reads TGCAGTGCTAGCCCGGGGGCGCATCTCACAGATACGCAGTATTTT. Translation: CSASPGAHLTDTQYF. The chain carries TRBV20-1 and TRBJ2-3; D is possibly TRBD1 or TRBD2 (6 bases each). In germline, CDR1 is DFQATT, CDR2 SNEGSKA (reference sequence). The germline V and J ends were trimmed by 3 bases and 2 bases, with 15 bases remaining between them. The CDR3 spans 15 residues.

In this sample, this clonotype turned up many times. The chain combines TRBV12-3 or TRBV12-4 with TRBJ2-2, with D possibly matching TRBD2 (6 bases). The CDR3 contains 14 residues. The V and J ends lost 7 bases and 5 bases respectively, with 14 bases between them. Here the CDR3 reads CASTTWEVTGELFF. DNA of the CDR3: TGTGCCAGCACCACTTGGGAGGTGACCGGGGAGCTGTTTTTT.

In this sample, this clonotype turned up many times. This chain links TRBV5-1 with TRBJ2-5; 10 bases map to TRBD1. The J segment lost 3 bases and the V segment lost 4 bases, leaving 0 bases of the junction unmatched. This CDR3 has 13 amino acids. The V gene's germline CDR1 is SGHRS and CDR2 YFSETQ. DNA of the CDR3: TGCGCCAGCAGCGGGACAGGGGAAGAGACCCAGTACTTC. Translation: CASSGTGEETQYF.

This clonotype was seen ten or more times. The chain recombines TRBV12-3 or TRBV12-4 with TRBJ1-1; tentatively, D is TRBD1 (6 bases). Trimming shortened V by 5 bases and J by 3 bases, and 16 bases separated the two germline ends. The CDR3 runs 15 residues. CDR3 in amino acids: CASSLWGGAHTEAFF. The CDR3 DNA is TGTGCCAGCAGTCTGTGGGGGGGCGCCCACACTGAAGCTTTCTTT.

V usage is TRBV29-1 and J usage is TRBJ2-5; 13 bases agree with TRBD2. This CDR3 has 15 amino acids. Germline-derived CDR1 and CDR2 are SQVTM and ANQGSEA. V trimming: 0 bases; J trimming: 3 bases; junction bases outside the gene matches: 1. The CDR3 nucleotides read TGCAGCGTTGAAGAGGGACTAGCGGGAAAAGAGACCCAGTACTTC. Translated: CSVEEGLAGKETQYF. Variable domain in full (rest from reference TRBV29-1 and TRBJ2-5): SAVISQKPSRDICQRGTSLTIQCQVDSQVTMMFWYRQQPGQSLTLIATANQGSEATYESGFVIDKFPISRPNLTFSTLTVSNMSPEDSSIYLCSVEEGLAGKETQYFGPGTRLLVL.